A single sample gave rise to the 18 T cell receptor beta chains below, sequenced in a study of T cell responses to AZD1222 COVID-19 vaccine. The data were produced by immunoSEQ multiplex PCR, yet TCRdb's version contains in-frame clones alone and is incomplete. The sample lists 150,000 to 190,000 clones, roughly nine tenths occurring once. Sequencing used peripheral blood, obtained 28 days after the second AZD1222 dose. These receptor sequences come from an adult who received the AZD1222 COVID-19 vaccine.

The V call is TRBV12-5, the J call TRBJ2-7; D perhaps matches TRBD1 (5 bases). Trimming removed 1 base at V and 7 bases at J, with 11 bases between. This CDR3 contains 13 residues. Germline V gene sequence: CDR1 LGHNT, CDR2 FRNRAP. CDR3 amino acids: CASGLGGTMEQYF. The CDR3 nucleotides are TGTGCTAGTGGTTTGGGGGGCACTATGGAGCAGTACTTC.

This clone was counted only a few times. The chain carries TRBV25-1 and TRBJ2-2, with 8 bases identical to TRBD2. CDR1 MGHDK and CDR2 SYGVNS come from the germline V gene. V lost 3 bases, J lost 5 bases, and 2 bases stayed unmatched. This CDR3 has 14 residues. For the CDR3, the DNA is TGTGCCAGCAGTGACGGGGGGGCTACCGGGGAGCTGTTTTTT. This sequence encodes CASSDGGATGELFF.

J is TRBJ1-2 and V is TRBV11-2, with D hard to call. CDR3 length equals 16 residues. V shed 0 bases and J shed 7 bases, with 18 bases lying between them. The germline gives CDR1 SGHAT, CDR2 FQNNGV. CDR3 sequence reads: CASSLDYRTVGLGYTF. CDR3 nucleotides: TGTGCCAGCAGCTTAGATTACCGGACGGTTGGGCTTGGCTACACCTTC.

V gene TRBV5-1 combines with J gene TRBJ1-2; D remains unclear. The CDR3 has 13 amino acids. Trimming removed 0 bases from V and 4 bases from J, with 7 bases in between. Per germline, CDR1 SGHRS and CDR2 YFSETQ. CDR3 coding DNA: TGCGCCAGCAGCTTGGATGGCGCCTATGGCTACACCTTC. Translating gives CASSLDGAYGYTF.

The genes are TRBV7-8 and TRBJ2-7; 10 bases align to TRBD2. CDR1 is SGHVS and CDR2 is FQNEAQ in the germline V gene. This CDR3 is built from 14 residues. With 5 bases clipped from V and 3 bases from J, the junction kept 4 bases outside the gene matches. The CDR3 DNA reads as TGTGCCAGCAGCGTGGGACTAGCGAGCTACGAGCAGTACTTC. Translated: CASSVGLASYEQYF.

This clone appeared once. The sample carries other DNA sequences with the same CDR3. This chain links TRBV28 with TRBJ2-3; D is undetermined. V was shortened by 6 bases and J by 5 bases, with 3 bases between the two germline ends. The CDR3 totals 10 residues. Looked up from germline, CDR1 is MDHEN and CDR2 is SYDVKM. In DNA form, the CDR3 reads TGTGCCAGCAGCTTAGATACGCAGTATTTT. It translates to CASSLDTQYF.

CDR3 nucleotide sequence: TGTGCCAGCAGCCGTCTGACCGGGACTAGATCAGATACGCAGTATTTT. Residues: CASSRLTGTRSDTQYF. The chain has TRBV13 and TRBJ2-3; TRBD2 matches at 8 bases. With 5 bases clipped from V and 4 bases from J, the junction kept 11 bases outside the gene matches. This CDR3 contains 16 residues. Germline CDR1 is PRHDT and CDR2 is FYEKMQ (reference sequence).

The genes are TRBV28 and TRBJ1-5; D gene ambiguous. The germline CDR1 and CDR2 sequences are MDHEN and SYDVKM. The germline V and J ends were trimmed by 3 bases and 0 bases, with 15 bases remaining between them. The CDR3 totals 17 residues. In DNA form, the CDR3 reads TGTGCCAGCAGTTTCCCGCGTGCTACCCGTAGCAATCAGCCCCAGCATTTT. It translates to CASSFPRATRSNQPQHF.

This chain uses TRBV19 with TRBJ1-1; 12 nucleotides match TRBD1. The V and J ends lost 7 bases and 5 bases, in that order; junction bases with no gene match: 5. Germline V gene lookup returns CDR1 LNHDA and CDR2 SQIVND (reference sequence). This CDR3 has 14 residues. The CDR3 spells CASTRDRGRTEAFF. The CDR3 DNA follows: TGTGCCAGTACCAGGGACAGGGGGCGGACTGAAGCTTTCTTT. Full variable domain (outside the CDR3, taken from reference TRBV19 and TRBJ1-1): DGGITQSPKYLFRKEGQNVTLSCEQNLNHDAMYWYRQDPGQGLRLIYYSQIVNDFQKGDIAEGYSVSREKKESFPLTVTSAQKNPTAFYLCASTRDRGRTEAFFGQGTRLTVV.

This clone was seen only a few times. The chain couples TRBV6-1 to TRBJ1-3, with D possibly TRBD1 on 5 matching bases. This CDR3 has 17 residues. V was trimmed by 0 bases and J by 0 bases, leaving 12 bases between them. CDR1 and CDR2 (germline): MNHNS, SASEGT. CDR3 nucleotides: TGTGCCAGCAGTGAAGCCCTAACAGGTTACTCTGGAAACACCATATATTTT. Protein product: CASSEALTGYSGNTIYF.

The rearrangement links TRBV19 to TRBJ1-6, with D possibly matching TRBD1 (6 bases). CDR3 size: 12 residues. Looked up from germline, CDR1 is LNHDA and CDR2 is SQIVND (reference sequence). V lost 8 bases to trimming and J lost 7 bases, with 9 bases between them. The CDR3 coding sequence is TGTGCCAGTTCTCAGGGGAATTCACCCCTCCACTTT. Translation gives CASSQGNSPLHF. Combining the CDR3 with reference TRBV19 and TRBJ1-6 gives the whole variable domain DGGITQSPKYLFRKEGQNVTLSCEQNLNHDAMYWYRQDPGQGLRLIYYSQIVNDFQKGDIAEGYSVSREKKESFPLTVTSAQKNPTAFYLCASSQGNSPLHFGNGTRLTVT.

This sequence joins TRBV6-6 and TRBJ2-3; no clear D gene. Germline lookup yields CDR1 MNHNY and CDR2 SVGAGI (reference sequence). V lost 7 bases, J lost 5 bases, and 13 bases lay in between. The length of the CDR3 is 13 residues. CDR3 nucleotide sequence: TGTGCCAGCACCCCTCGAGCTTTAGATACGCAGTATTTT. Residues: CASTPRALDTQYF.

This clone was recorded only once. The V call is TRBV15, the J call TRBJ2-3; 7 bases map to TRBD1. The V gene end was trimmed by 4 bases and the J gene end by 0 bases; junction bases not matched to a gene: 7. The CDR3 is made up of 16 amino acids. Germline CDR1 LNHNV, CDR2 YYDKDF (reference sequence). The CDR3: CATSNSRDRSTDTQYF. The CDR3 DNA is TGTGCCACCAGCAACTCCCGGGACAGAAGCACAGATACGCAGTATTTT. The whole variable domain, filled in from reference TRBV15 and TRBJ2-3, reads DAMVIQNPRYQVTQFGKPVTLSCSQTLNHNVMYWYQQKSSQAPKLLFHYYDKDFNNEADTPDNFQSRRPNTSFCFLDIRSPGLGDTAMYLCATSNSRDRSTDTQYFGPGTRLTVL.

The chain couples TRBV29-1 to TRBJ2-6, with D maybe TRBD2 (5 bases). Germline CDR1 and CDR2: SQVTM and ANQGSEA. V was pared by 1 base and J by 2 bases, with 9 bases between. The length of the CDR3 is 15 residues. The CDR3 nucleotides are TGCAGCGTTGAAGTTCGGGGAGCTGGGGCCAACGTCCTGACTTTC. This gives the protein CSVEVRGAGANVLTF.

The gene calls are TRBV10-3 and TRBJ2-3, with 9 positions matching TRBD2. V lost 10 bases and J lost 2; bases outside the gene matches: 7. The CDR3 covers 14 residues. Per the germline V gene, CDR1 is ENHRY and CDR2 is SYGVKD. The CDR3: CASSAGGNTDTQYF. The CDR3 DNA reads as TGTGCCAGCTCAGCGGGAGGAAACACAGATACGCAGTATTTT.

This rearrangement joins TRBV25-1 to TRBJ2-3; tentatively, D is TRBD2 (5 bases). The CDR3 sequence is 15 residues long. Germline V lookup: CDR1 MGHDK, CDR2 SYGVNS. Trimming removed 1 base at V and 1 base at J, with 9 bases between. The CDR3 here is CASSEFGMGTDTQYF. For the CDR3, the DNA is TGTGCCAGCAGTGAATTCGGGATGGGCACAGATACGCAGTATTTT.

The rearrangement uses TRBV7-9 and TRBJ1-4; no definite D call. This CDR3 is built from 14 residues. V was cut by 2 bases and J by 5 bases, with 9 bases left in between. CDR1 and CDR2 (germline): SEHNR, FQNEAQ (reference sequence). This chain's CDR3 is CASSLSTRNEKLFF. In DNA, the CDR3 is TGTGCCAGCAGCTTATCCACCCGAAATGAAAAACTGTTTTTT.

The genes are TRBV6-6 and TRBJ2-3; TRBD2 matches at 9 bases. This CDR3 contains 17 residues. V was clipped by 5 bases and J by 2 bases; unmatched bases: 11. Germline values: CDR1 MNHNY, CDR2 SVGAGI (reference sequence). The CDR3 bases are TGTGCCAGCAGTCATGAGAGCGGGGGGCGTTCCACAGATACGCAGTATTTT. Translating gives CASSHESGGRSTDTQYF.